The 4 T cell receptor beta chains below all came from one sample that was sequenced in a study of CXCR3-negative and CXCR3-positive naive CD8 T cells. Libraries of TRB cDNA were made by 5' RACE and carried UMIs. TCRdb re-called the 5' RACE reads and shows each CDR3 protein once, DNA omitted. This repertoire includes tens of thousands of distinct CDR3 sequences. The sequencing sample was made of naive CXCR3- CD8+ T cells from blood. Subset of the sample: CD45RO-CCR7+CD27+CD95- naive CD8+ T cells lacking CXCR3 (TNR3-). The receptor source for this set is a human donor in good health. Some clones in this sample may be carry-over from other donors' samples.

This chain joins TRBV27 and TRBJ2-7; TCRdb indicates TRBD1, and absent DNA this call remains unverified. In germline, CDR1 is MNHEY, CDR2 SMNVEV (reference sequence). This CDR3 has 16 amino acids. The CDR3: CASSLYPGQGWDEQYF.

The rearrangement uses TRBV4-2 and TRBJ2-1; TCRdb's D call, TRBD1, is unchecked because there is no DNA. The CDR3 has 16 residues. The germline CDR1 and CDR2 sequences are LGHNA and YNFKEQ. The CDR3 here is CASSQDGGAHYNEQFF.

CDR3 in amino acids: CASSPRTSDGDTQYF. The chain uses TRBV7-2 and TRBJ2-3; TCRdb reports TRBD2, a call that lacks DNA to check it against. Germline CDR1 reads SGHTA; CDR2 reads FQGNSA. The CDR3 is 15 residues long.

The chain is built from TRBV6-6 and TRBJ1-1. Germline V CDR1 and CDR2: MNHNY, SVGAGI (reference sequence). The CDR3 runs 11 residues. CDR3 in amino acids: CASSYSAEAFF.